The 2 T cell receptor beta chains below come from one sample, sequenced in a study of blood T cell dynamics during melanoma immunotherapy. The data were produced by immunoSEQ multiplex PCR, yet TCRdb's version contains in-frame clones alone and is incomplete. This sample has roughly 10,000 clones, with 75% to 90% found just once. Noted time point: pre-treatment baseline. The sample here was blood, taken from a patient treated with checkpoint blockade. Receptors originate from a human donor with melanoma.

The V and J genes are TRBV10-3 and TRBJ1-2, with TRBD1 as a possible D gene (6 bases). The V gene's germline CDR1 is ENHRY and CDR2 SYGVKD. The CDR3 length is 16 residues. Trimming shortened V by 0 bases and J by 1 base, and 12 bases separated the two germline ends. The CDR3 spells CAISESQDSDNYGYTF. CDR3 bases: TGTGCCATCAGTGAGTCGCAGGACAGTGATAACTATGGCTACACCTTC.

This clone is a singleton in its sample. The rearrangement uses TRBV28 and TRBJ2-5; D is possibly TRBD1 (5 bases). The end of the DNA is better explained by TRBJ2-7, so the J call may be wrong. CDR1 MDHEN and CDR2 SYDVKM come from the germline V gene. The CDR3 spans 14 residues. CDR3 DNA sequence: TGTGCCAGCAGTTCTCAGGGTGTGGGCTACGAGCAGTACTTC. It encodes CASSSQGVGYEQYF.